Below are 4 T cell receptor beta chains sequenced from a single sample in a study of beta chain features in type 1 diabetes. As every portion of the isolated RNA was reverse transcribed, the sequencing read expressed TCRB transcripts. Some clones are missing from TCRdb's copy, which holds only in-frame ones; the method was immunoSEQ multiplex PCR. This table has around 99,000 clones, under 40% appearing once. The sample taken for sequencing was stem cell memory CD4+ T cells from blood. These receptors were obtained from a woman aged 18-30 years in good health.

The chain recombines TRBV30 with TRBJ2-7; 11 bases map to TRBD1. J lost 6 bases, V lost 4 bases, and 8 bases had no gene match. CDR1 is GTSNPN, CDR2 SVGIG, per germline (reference sequence). CDR3 length: 14 amino acids. The CDR3, as DNA: TGTGCCTGGAACGGACAGGGGGCGAATAGCGAGCAGTACTTC. Its protein is CAWNGQGANSEQYF. The complete variable domain, with remaining parts taken from reference TRBV30 and TRBJ2-7, reads SQTIHQWPATLVQPVGSPLSLECTVEGTSNPNLYWYRQAAGRGLQLLFYSVGIGQISSEVPQNLSASRPQDRQFILSSKKLLLSDSGFYLCAWNGQGANSEQYFGPGTRLTVT.

The chain joins TRBV5-1 to TRBJ1-3; the D is unclear. Germline V gene sequence: CDR1 SGHRS, CDR2 YFSETQ. The CDR3 length is 15 residues. V dropped 0 bases and J dropped 5 bases, with 12 bases sitting between them. The CDR3 nucleotides read TGCGCCAGCAGCTTGGCCAAGGGAGGGAGAAACACCATATATTTT. Translated: CASSLAKGGRNTIYF.

The chain employs TRBV6-5 and TRBJ2-7; 11 positions agree with TRBD1. This CDR3 is 16 amino acids long. After removal of 3 bases from V and 3 bases from J, the junction contained 7 bases not matched to a gene. Germline-derived CDR1 and CDR2 are MNHEY and SVGAGI. In DNA form, the CDR3 reads TGTGCCAGCAGTTATCTGTTGGGGACAGGGGGCTACGAGCAGTACTTC. Translating gives CASSYLLGTGGYEQYF.

V usage is TRBV6-6 and J usage is TRBJ2-5, with a tentative D call TRBD1 (5 bases). Trimming shortened V by 2 bases and J by 4 bases, and 11 bases separated the two germline ends. Looked up from germline, CDR1 is MNHNY and CDR2 is SVGAGI (reference sequence). The CDR3 has 14 amino acids. In DNA form, the CDR3 reads TGTGCCAGCAGTTACGGGCAGGGTGGAGAGACCCAGTACTTC. It encodes CASSYGQGGETQYF.